Each of the 27 T cell receptor beta chains below was sequenced from the same sample in a study of blood T cell repertoires in COVID-19. Produced via immunoSEQ multiplex PCR; TCRdb's table is partial and in-frame only. In the table there are some 390,000 clones, roughly nine tenths of which are singletons. Sequencing input: PBMCs or T cells enriched from blood (not recorded which). These receptors came from a woman between 25 and 40 years old who had recovered from COVID-19.

J is TRBJ1-3 and V is TRBV18, with a weak D call TRBD1 (6 bases). The CDR3 loop spans 16 amino acids. Trimming took off 5 bases at V and 0 bases at J, with 14 bases between the two ends. Germline lookup yields CDR1 KGHSH and CDR2 LQKENI. CDR3 residues: CASSSTTGSSGNTIYF. CDR3 sequence (DNA): TGTGCCAGCTCATCGACCACAGGGAGCTCTGGAAACACCATATATTTT.

J is TRBJ2-7 and V is TRBV28; 12 nucleotides agree with TRBD2. The germline CDR1 and CDR2 sequences are MDHEN and SYDVKM. The CDR3 extends over 17 amino acids. V dropped 3 bases and J dropped 5; count of bases not matched to a gene: 11. CDR3 residues: CASSFGVTSGSAHEQYF. CDR3 bases: TGTGCCAGCAGTTTCGGTGTGACTAGCGGGAGCGCCCACGAGCAGTACTTC.

This chain links TRBV30 with TRBJ1-6; the D is unclear. Germline V gene data show CDR1 as GTSNPN and CDR2 as SVGIG (reference sequence). Trimming removed 5 bases at V and 8 bases at J, with 19 bases between. This CDR3 is built from 15 residues. The CDR3 DNA sequence: TGTGCCTGGGTCCTTGGAGGTTCGAATTATTCACCCCTCCACTTT. Protein sequence: CAWVLGGSNYSPLHF.

The chain employs TRBV12-5 and TRBJ1-6, with 8 positions matching TRBD1. V was clipped by 2 bases and J by 9 bases; unmatched bases: 27. The CDR3 contains 22 residues. Per the germline V gene, CDR1 is LGHNT and CDR2 is FRNRAP. The DNA for the CDR3 is TGTGCTAGTGGTTTGAATCCCCCCCTTAAGCTGGACAGGGTGTGGCGGAGTTCACCCCTCCACTTT. Translating it yields CASGLNPPLKLDRVWRSSPLHF.

The chain has TRBV27 and TRBJ1-5; D possibly corresponds to TRBD1 (5 bases). The V gene's germline CDR1 is MNHEY and CDR2 SMNVEV (reference sequence). V dropped 6 bases and J dropped 5 bases, with 11 bases sitting between them. This CDR3 region has 13 residues. The CDR3 bases are TGTGCCAGCAGGCGGGGGATAGATCAGCCCCAGCATTTT. Residues: CASRRGIDQPQHF.

The chain has TRBV27 and TRBJ2-4, with 9 bases fitting TRBD2. Germline V CDR1 and CDR2: MNHEY, SMNVEV (reference sequence). The CDR3 length is 16 residues. The trim removed 5 bases at V and 3 bases at J, leaving 8 bases unmatched. The CDR3 spells CASSPIAGVGKNIQYF. CDR3 DNA sequence: TGTGCCAGCAGTCCAATAGCGGGAGTCGGCAAAAACATTCAGTACTTC.

This clone was seen just once. The V and J genes are TRBV5-1 and TRBJ2-7; D uncertain. There are 15 residues in the CDR3. Germline CDR1 and CDR2: SGHRS and YFSETQ. V dropped 0 bases and J dropped 0 bases, with 10 bases sitting between them. The CDR3 loop is CASSLGATSSYEQYF. The CDR3, as DNA: TGCGCCAGCAGCTTGGGGGCTACAAGCTCCTACGAGCAGTACTTC. Based on the CDR3 plus reference TRBV5-1 and TRBJ2-7, the full variable domain is KAGVTQTPRYLIKTRGQQVTLSCSPISGHRSVSWYQQTPGQGLQFLFEYFSETQRNKGNFPGRFSGRQFSNSRSEMNVSTLELGDSALYLCASSLGATSSYEQYFGPGTRLTVT.

The chain uses TRBV7-2 and TRBJ1-5; D is perhaps TRBD1 (6 bases). Trimming took off 4 bases at V and 0 bases at J, with 13 bases between the two ends. The CDR3 loop spans 16 amino acids. CDR1 and CDR2 (germline): SGHTA, FQGNSA. The CDR3 is CASSSFGQISNQPQHF. The CDR3 region has the DNA TGTGCCAGCAGCTCCTTTGGACAGATTAGCAATCAGCCCCAGCATTTT.

This chain uses TRBV3-1 (or the pseudogene TRBV3-2) with TRBJ2-7, with TRBD2 identical over 14 bases. The CDR3 has 15 residues. Per germline, CDR1 LGHDT and CDR2 YNNKEL (reference sequence). V gave up 5 bases and J gave up 6 bases; unmatched junction bases: 6. CDR3 loop: CASSFRTSGRTEQYF. CDR3 nucleotide sequence: TGTGCCAGCAGCTTCCGGACTAGCGGGAGGACCGAGCAGTACTTC.

This chain connects TRBV7-2 to TRBJ1-1; D gene uncertain. CDR1 is SGHTA, CDR2 FQGNSA, per germline. The V gene lost 1 base and the J gene lost 0 bases, with 6 bases spanning the gap. The CDR3 consists of 14 residues. CDR3 nucleotides: TGTGCCAGCAGCTTAGGGGCAGTGAACACTGAAGCTTTCTTT. It codes for CASSLGAVNTEAFF. The whole variable domain, remainder taken from reference TRBV7-2 and TRBJ1-1, is GAGVSQSPSNKVTEKGKDVELRCDPISGHTALYWYRQSLGQGLEFLIYFQGNSAPDKSGLPSDRFSAERTGGSVSTLTIQRTQQEDSAVYLCASSLGAVNTEAFFGQGTRLTVV.

The V gene is TRBV7-2, the J gene TRBJ1-2; TRBD1 is a possible D gene (5 bases). The ends were cut back, 5 bases at V and 4 bases at J, with 8 bases in the middle. Germline V CDR1 and CDR2: SGHTA, FQGNSA. This CDR3 spans 12 amino acids. In nucleotides, the CDR3 is TGTGCCAGCAGCGAAGACAGCTATGGCTACACCTTC. Translating gives CASSEDSYGYTF.

The genes are TRBV4-2 and TRBJ1-5; 7 nucleotides align to TRBD1. This CDR3 has 15 amino acids. Losses at the gene ends were 0 bases for V and 4 bases for J; bases not matched to a gene: 3. Germline V gene data show CDR1 as LGHNA and CDR2 as YNFKEQ. The CDR3 DNA reads TGTGCCAGCAGCCAAGAGAGGGGGCTTAATCAGCCCCAGCATTTT. It translates to CASSQERGLNQPQHF.

The J gene is TRBJ2-7, the V gene TRBV7-9; possible D gene TRBD1, 5 bases. Per the germline V gene, CDR1 is SEHNR and CDR2 is FQNEAQ (reference sequence). V was shortened by 6 bases and J by 5 bases, with 17 bases between the two germline ends. CDR3 length: 14 amino acids. The CDR3 DNA follows: TGTGCCAGCAGTTCCTTCTGGGGCGTCCACGAGCAGTACTTC. Its protein product is CASSSFWGVHEQYF.

V and J are TRBV10-3 and TRBJ1-1; 7 bases line up with TRBD1. The CDR3 covers 16 residues. Germline V gene data show CDR1 as ENHRY and CDR2 as SYGVKD. V lost 5 bases, J lost 1 base, and 10 bases stayed unmatched. The CDR3 coding sequence is TGTGCCATCAGTCCCCATGGCGACAGGGCGAACACTGAAGCTTTCTTT. This gives the protein CAISPHGDRANTEAFF.

CDR3 sequence: CAWSSEAGGNTEAFF. The CDR3 DNA sequence: TGTGCCTGGAGTAGCGAGGCAGGGGGCAATACTGAAGCTTTCTTT. The chain has TRBV30 and TRBJ1-1, with TRBD1 identical over 8 bases. V was clipped by 2 bases and J by 5 bases; unmatched bases: 10. Per the germline V gene, CDR1 is GTSNPN and CDR2 is SVGIG (reference sequence). The CDR3 extends over 15 amino acids.

This sequence joins TRBV28 and TRBJ1-5; TRBD1 matches at 8 bases. The junction had 4 bases not matched to a gene; V was cut back by 4 bases and J by 2 bases. Germline CDR1 is MDHEN and CDR2 is SYDVKM. The CDR3 is 15 amino acids. This CDR3 reads CASSSIQGGNQPQHF. DNA of the CDR3: TGTGCCAGCAGTTCCATACAGGGGGGCAATCAGCCCCAGCATTTT. The complete variable domain, with remaining parts taken from reference TRBV28 and TRBJ1-5, reads DVKVTQSSRYLVKRTGEKVFLECVQDMDHENMFWYRQDPGLGLRLIYFSYDVKMKEKGDIPEGYSVSREKKERFSLILESASTNQTSMYLCASSSIQGGNQPQHFGDGTRLSIL.

The chain combines TRBV7-9 with TRBJ1-5; D is uncertain. V lost 1 base and J 1 base, leaving 20 bases between the germline ends. The V gene's germline CDR1 is SEHNR and CDR2 FQNEAQ (reference sequence). The CDR3 loop spans 19 amino acids. CDR3 in amino acids: CASSLEIRQFNGSNQPQHF. DNA of the CDR3: TGTGCCAGCAGCTTAGAGATTAGGCAGTTTAACGGGAGCAATCAGCCCCAGCATTTT.

The chain is built from TRBV24-1 and TRBJ2-2; D may be TRBD1 (6 bases). The germline CDR1 and CDR2 sequences are KGHDR and SFDVKD. With 4 bases removed from V and 3 bases from J, the gap between germline ends came to 8 bases. The CDR3 covers 14 residues. The CDR3 reads CATSEQGDTGELFF. The CDR3, as DNA: TGTGCCACCAGTGAACAGGGAGACACCGGGGAGCTGTTTTTT.

The chain joins TRBV3-1 (or the pseudogene TRBV3-2) to TRBJ2-2; tentative D call: TRBD1 (5 bases). The CDR3 extends over 16 amino acids. V shed 4 bases and J shed 0 bases, with 12 bases lying between them. Germline V gives CDR1 LGHDT, CDR2 YNNKEL (reference sequence). The CDR3 DNA sequence: TGTGCCAGCAGCCGAATCAGGGATTCGAACACCGGGGAGCTGTTTTTT. This sequence encodes CASSRIRDSNTGELFF.

The chain couples TRBV5-4 to TRBJ1-1; D possibly corresponds to TRBD1 (5 bases). V lost 0 bases and J lost 0, with 9 bases in between. Per germline, CDR1 SGHNT and CDR2 YYREEE (reference sequence). The CDR3 is 15 residues long. The CDR3 sequence: CASSLAGGLNTEAFF. The CDR3 nucleotides read TGTGCCAGCAGCTTGGCGGGGGGTTTGAACACTGAAGCTTTCTTT.

The gene calls are TRBV5-1 and TRBJ1-4, with 9 bases aligning to TRBD1. J lost 4 bases, V lost 0 bases, and 4 bases had no gene match. Per the germline V gene, CDR1 is SGHRS and CDR2 is YFSETQ. The CDR3 is 16 residues long. The CDR3 nucleotides are TGCGCCAGCAGCTTGGAAGGACAGGGGAATAATGAAAAACTGTTTTTT. Protein sequence: CASSLEGQGNNEKLFF.

This chain links TRBV3-1 (or the pseudogene TRBV3-2) with TRBJ1-4; D is perhaps TRBD1 (6 bases). Trimming cost V 1 base and J 11 bases, with 11 bases left between them. Germline V gene sequence: CDR1 LGHDT, CDR2 YNNKEL (reference sequence). CDR3 length equals 13 residues. This CDR3 is CASSQVGQGKLFF. CDR3 nucleotide sequence: TGTGCCAGCAGCCAAGTCGGTCAGGGGAAACTGTTTTTT.

The chain carries TRBV9 and TRBJ2-1; 11 bases match TRBD1. Unmatched junction bases numbered 8, after V lost 3 bases and J lost 3 bases. This CDR3 is built from 17 residues. Germline V gene data show CDR1 as SGDLS and CDR2 as YYNGEE. CDR3 bases: TGTGCCAGCAGCGCCTATACCGGGACAGGGGGCTACAATGAGCAGTTCTTC. Protein: CASSAYTGTGGYNEQFF.

This clone was observed once. The chain recombines TRBV12-3 or TRBV12-4 with TRBJ1-1, with D tentatively TRBD1 (5 bases). The CDR3 totals 12 residues. Trimming removed 5 bases at V and 4 bases at J, with 8 bases between. The chain's CDR3 is CASSQGATEAFF. For the CDR3, the DNA is TGTGCCAGCAGTCAAGGGGCCACTGAAGCTTTCTTT.

This clone occurred once. The chain carries TRBV30 and TRBJ1-1; D remains ambiguous. This CDR3 spans 12 amino acids. With 3 bases removed from V and 1 base from J, the gap between germline ends came to 6 bases. CDR1 is GTSNPN and CDR2 is SVGIG in the germline V gene (reference sequence). CDR3 sequence reads: CAWRRGNTEAFF. Here the CDR3 DNA reads TGTGCCTGGAGACGGGGGAACACTGAAGCTTTCTTT.

The chain has TRBV6-2 or TRBV6-3 and TRBJ2-7; 11 nucleotides agree with TRBD2. The J segment lost 4 bases and the V segment lost 6 bases, leaving 8 bases of the junction unmatched. Germline assignment: CDR1 MNHEY and CDR2 SVGEGT. The CDR3 is 15 residues long. Here the CDR3 reads CASSSLAGGDYEQYF. DNA for the CDR3: TGTGCCAGCAGCTCCCTAGCGGGAGGTGATTACGAGCAGTACTTC.

CDR3 sequence (DNA): TGTGCCAGCAGGTTTCAGGGCGGGAGCTATGGCTACACCTTC. Protein: CASRFQGGSYGYTF. The V gene is TRBV5-6, the J gene TRBJ1-2, with a weak D call TRBD1 (5 bases). Germline CDR1 is SGHDT and CDR2 is YYEEEE. This CDR3 is 14 amino acids long. Trimming stripped 5 bases from V and 4 bases from J, with 15 bases between.